This TCR beta chain was captured by sequencing in a study of blood T cell repertoires in COVID-19. Across the whole study: T cells, B-cell-depleted T cells, or PBMCs provided the cDNA or gDNA that served as material.

This CDR3 spans 16 amino acids. Germline-derived CDR1 and CDR2 are SGHTA and FQGTGA. Trimming pared 3 bases from V and 0 bases from J, leaving 14 bases between. Original processing notes: Researchers report that nucleated cell counts were estimated from reference gene primer amplification. Method: immunoSEQ multiplex PCR; TCRdb's copy keeps in-frame clones and lacks some. V and J calls and clone size are given by that table; D and trimming were obtained from the DNA. The sample carries around 150,000 clones, approximately 88% recorded once. The chain has TRBV7-3 and TRBJ1-1; weak D call: TRBD1 (5 bases). The source material was peripheral blood. The sequence was collected from a man aged 55 to 70 with active or convalescent COVID-19. The CDR3 here is CASSLEGSRMNTEAFF. The DNA for the CDR3 is TGTGCCAGCAGCTTGGAGGGGTCGAGGATGAACACTGAAGCTTTCTTT.